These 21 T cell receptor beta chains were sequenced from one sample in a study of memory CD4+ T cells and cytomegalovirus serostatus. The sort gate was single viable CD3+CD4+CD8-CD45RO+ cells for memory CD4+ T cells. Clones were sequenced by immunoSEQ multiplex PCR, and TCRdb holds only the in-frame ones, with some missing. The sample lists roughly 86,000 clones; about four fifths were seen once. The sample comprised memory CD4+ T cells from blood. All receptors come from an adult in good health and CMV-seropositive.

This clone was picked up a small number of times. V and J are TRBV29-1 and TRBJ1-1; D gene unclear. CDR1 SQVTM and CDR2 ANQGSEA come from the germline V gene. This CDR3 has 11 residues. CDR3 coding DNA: TGCAGGACTGGGGTTCAGGATGAAGCTTTCTTT. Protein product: CRTGVQDEAFF.

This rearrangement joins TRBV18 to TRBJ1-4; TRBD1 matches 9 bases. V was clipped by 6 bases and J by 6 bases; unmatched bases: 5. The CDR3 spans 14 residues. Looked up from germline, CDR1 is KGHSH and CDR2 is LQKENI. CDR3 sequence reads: CASSPGTGYEKLFF. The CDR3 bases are TGTGCCAGCTCGCCCGGGACAGGGTATGAAAAACTGTTTTTT.

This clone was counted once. The CDR3 nucleotides are TGTGCCAGCTCACCACCGCTAGCGGGAGAGAGGGATGAGCAGTTCTTC. Residues: CASSPPLAGERDEQFF. The chain uses TRBV18 and TRBJ2-1, with 10 bases identical to TRBD2. CDR1 is KGHSH and CDR2 is LQKENI in the germline V gene. V lost 0 bases and J lost 8; bases outside the gene matches: 7. The length of the CDR3 is 16 residues.

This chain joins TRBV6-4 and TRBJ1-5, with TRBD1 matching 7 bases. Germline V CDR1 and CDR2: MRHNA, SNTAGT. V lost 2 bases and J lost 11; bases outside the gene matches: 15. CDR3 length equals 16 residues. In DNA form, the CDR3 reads TGTGCCAGCAGTGACCAGCCGGGACAGAATCCCATGGCCCAGCATTTT. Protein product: CASSDQPGQNPMAQHF.

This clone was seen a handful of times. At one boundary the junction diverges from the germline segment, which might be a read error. CDR3 sequence (DNA): TGTGCTAGCAGCTTAGCGGAGGCAGATACGCAGTATTTT. Protein product: CASSLAEADTQYF. The rearrangement uses TRBV7-7 and TRBJ2-3, with a possible D match to TRBD2 (6 bases). Germline CDR1 and CDR2: SSHAT and FNYEAQ (reference sequence). There are 13 residues in the CDR3.

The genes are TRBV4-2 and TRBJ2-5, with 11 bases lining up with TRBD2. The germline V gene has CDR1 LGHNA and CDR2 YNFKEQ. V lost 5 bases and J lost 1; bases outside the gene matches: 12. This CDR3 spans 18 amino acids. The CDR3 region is CASSKRAVAGGLQETQYF. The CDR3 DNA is TGTGCCAGCAGCAAAAGAGCGGTAGCGGGAGGGCTCCAAGAGACCCAGTACTTC.

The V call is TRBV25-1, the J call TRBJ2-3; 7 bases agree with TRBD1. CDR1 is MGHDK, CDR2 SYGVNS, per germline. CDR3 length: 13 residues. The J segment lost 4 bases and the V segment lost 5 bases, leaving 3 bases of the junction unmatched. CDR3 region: CASSLTGSDTQYF. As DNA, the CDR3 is TGTGCCAGCAGTCTGACAGGGTCAGATACGCAGTATTTT.

Here the CDR3 DNA reads TGTGCCAGCAGCCCCGGGACTCTTTTGTCGGCCATATATTTT. Protein product: CASSPGTLLSAIYF. The gene calls are TRBV28 and TRBJ1-3; maybe TRBD1 (5 bases). Germline V gene lookup returns CDR1 MDHEN and CDR2 SYDVKM. V was cut by 6 bases and J by 11 bases, with 20 bases left in between. CDR3 length: 14 amino acids.

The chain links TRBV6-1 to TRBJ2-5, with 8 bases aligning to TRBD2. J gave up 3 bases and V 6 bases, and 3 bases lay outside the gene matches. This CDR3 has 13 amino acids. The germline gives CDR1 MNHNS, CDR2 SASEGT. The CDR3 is CASRKAGEETQYF. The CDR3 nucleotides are TGTGCCAGCAGGAAAGCGGGAGAAGAGACCCAGTACTTC.

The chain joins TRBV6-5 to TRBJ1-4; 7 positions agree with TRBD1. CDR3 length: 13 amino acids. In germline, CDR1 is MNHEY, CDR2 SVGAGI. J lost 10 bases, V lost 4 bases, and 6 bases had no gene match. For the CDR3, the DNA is TGTGCCAGCAGTTTGGCTAGACAGGGAAAACTGTTTTTT. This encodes CASSLARQGKLFF.

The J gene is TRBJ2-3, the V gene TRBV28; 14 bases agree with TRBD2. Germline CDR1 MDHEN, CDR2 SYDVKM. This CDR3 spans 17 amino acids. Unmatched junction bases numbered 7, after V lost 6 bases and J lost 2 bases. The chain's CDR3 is CASSPGTSGSITDTQYF. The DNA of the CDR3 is TGTGCCAGCAGCCCCGGGACTAGCGGGAGCATCACAGATACGCAGTATTTT. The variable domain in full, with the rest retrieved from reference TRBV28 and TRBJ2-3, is DVKVTQSSRYLVKRTGEKVFLECVQDMDHENMFWYRQDPGLGLRLIYFSYDVKMKEKGDIPEGYSVSREKKERFSLILESASTNQTSMYLCASSPGTSGSITDTQYFGPGTRLTVL.

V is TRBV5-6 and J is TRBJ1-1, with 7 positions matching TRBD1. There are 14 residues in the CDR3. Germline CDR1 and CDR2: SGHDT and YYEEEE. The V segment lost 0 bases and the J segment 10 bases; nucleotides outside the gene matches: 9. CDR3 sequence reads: CASSLGPQGERAFF. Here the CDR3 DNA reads TGTGCCAGCAGCTTGGGACCGCAGGGGGAACGAGCTTTCTTT.

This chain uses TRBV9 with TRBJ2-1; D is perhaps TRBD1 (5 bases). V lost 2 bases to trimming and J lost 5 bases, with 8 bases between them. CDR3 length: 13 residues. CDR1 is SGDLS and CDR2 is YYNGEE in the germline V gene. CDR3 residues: CASSVGLNNEQFF. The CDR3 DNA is TGTGCCAGCAGCGTGGGGCTGAACAATGAGCAGTTCTTC.

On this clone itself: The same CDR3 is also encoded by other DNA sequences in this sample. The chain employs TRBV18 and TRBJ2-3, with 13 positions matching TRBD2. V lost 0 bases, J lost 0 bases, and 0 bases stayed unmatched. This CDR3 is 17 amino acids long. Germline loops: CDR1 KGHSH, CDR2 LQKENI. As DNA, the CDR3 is TGTGCCAGCTCACCACCGGGACTAGCGGGAAGCACAGATACGCAGTATTTT. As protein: CASSPPGLAGSTDTQYF.

The CDR3 DNA is TGTGCCAGCAGCTCTACCGGGAATGAGCAGTTCTTC. Its protein product is CASSSTGNEQFF. The rearrangement uses TRBV7-2 and TRBJ2-1; D unresolved. The germline V gene encodes CDR1 SGHTA and CDR2 FQGNSA. The CDR3 contains 12 residues. The V and J ends lost 4 bases and 7 bases respectively, with 8 bases between them.

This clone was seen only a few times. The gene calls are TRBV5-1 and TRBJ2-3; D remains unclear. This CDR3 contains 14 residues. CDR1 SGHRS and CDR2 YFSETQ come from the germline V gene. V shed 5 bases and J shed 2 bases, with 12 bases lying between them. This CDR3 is CASRERPATDTQYF. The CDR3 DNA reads TGCGCCAGCAGAGAAAGACCCGCCACAGATACGCAGTATTTT.

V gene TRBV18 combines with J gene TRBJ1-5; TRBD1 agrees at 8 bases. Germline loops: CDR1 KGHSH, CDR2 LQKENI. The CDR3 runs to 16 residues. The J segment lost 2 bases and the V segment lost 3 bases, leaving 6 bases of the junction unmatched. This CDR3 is CASSPWDRRGNQPQHF. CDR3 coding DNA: TGTGCCAGCTCACCCTGGGACAGGAGAGGCAATCAGCCCCAGCATTTT. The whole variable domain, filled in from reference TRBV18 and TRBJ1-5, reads NAGVMQNPRHLVRRRGQEARLRCSPMKGHSHVYWYRQLPEEGLKFMVYLQKENIIDESGMPKERFSAEFPKEGPSILRIQQVVRGDSAAYFCASSPWDRRGNQPQHFGDGTRLSIL.

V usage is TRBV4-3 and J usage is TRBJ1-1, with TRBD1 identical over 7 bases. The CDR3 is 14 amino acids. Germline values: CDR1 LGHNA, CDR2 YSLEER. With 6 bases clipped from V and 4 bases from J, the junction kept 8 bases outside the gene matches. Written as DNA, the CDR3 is TGCGCCAGCAGTCATCAGGGGGGTGGCACTGAAGCTTTCTTT. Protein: CASSHQGGGTEAFF.

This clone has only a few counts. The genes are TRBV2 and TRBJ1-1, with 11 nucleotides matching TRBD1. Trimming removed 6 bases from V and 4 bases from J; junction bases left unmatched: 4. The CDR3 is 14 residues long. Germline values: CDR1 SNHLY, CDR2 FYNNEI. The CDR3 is CASRAGQGGTEAFF. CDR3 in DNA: TGTGCCAGCAGGGCGGGACAGGGGGGCACTGAAGCTTTCTTT.

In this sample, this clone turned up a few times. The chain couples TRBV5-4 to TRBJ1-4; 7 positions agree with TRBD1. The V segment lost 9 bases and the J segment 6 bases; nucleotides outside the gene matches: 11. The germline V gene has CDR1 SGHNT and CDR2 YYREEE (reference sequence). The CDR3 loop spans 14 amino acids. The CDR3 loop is CATRIRDRDEKLFF. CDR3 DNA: TGTGCCACCCGTATCCGGGACAGAGATGAAAAACTGTTTTTT.

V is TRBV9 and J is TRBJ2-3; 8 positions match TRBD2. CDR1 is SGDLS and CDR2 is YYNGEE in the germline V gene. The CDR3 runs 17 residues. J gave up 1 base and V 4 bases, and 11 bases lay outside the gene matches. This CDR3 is CASSPSLVGRGTDTQYF. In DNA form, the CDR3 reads TGTGCCAGCAGCCCCAGTCTGGTCGGGAGGGGCACAGATACGCAGTATTTT.